These T cell receptor beta chains were read from a single sample in a study of identical twins. Each CDR3 protein is one row after TCRdb ran MiXCR on the 5' RACE reads. This sample carries hundreds of thousands of distinct CDR3 sequences, about 7% of them seen once, and the ten largest clones take approximately 3.7%. This sample also appeared in a second study, on yellow fever vaccine responses in identical twins.

Sample: memory (CD45RO+) T cells sorted from blood. These receptor sequences come from a woman between 18 and 30 years old in good health. Both conserved end residues are part of each CDR3. The D gene is left open where the match is weak. Only some rows state a clone size, as once, few, many or a class for expanded clones.

DNA: TGTGCCAGCAGCTTAGTATCCAGTACCGGGGAGCTGTTTTTT; CDR3: CASSLVSSTGELFF; J: TRBJ2-2; V: TRBV11-3; size: many; D: -
DNA: TGTGCCAGCAGCCAAGGACTGATTCAGTACTTC; CDR3: CASSQGLIQYF; J: TRBJ2-4; V: TRBV14; size: many; D: -
DNA: TGTGCCGCGAGTCAGACAGAGACCCAGTACTTC; CDR3: CAASQTETQYF; J: TRBJ2-5; V: TRBV3-1; size: few; D: -
DNA: TGCAGTGCCCCCGAGCCGGGACTAGCCTACAATGAGCAGTTCTTC; CDR3: CSAPEPGLAYNEQFF; J: TRBJ2-1; V: TRBV20-1; size: few; D: TRBD2
DNA: TGTGCCAGCAGTTACTCGACTCTCTCCTACGAGCAGTACTTC; CDR3: CASSYSTLSYEQYF; J: TRBJ2-7; V: TRBV6-5; size: few; D: -
DNA: TGTGCCACCCACCCCTTTGAGGGGGCGCGAACTGAAGCTTTCTTT; CDR3: CATHPFEGARTEAFF; J: TRBJ1-1; V: TRBV15; size: few; D: TRBD1
DNA: TGTGCCAGCAGCTTCTTTCAGGGGCAAGAGACCCAGTACTTC; CDR3: CASSFFQGQETQYF; J: TRBJ2-5; V: TRBV5-6; size: many; D: -
DNA: TGTGCCAGCAGTCCCCCCTGGGCGGTTGCTAGCACAGATACGCAGTATTTT; CDR3: CASSPPWAVASTDTQYF; J: TRBJ2-3; V: TRBV28; size: few; D: -
DNA: TGCGCCAGCAGCCAAGCCGGCTACAATCAGCCCCAGCATTTT; CDR3: CASSQAGYNQPQHF; J: TRBJ1-5; V: TRBV4-1; size: many; D: -
DNA: TGTGCCAGCAGCTTAGCGTACAGGGCCAACGGGGAGCTGTTTTTT; CDR3: CASSLAYRANGELFF; J: TRBJ2-2; V: TRBV7-2; size: many; D: -
DNA: TGCAGTGCTAGTGTGGGGAGCAATCAGCCCCAGCATTTT; CDR3: CSASVGSNQPQHF; J: TRBJ1-5; V: TRBV20-1; size: few; D: -
DNA: TGTGCCAGCAGCCAGCACAGGGGGCTCGCAGAGACCCAGTACTTC; CDR3: CASSQHRGLAETQYF; J: TRBJ2-5; V: TRBV27; size: few; D: TRBD1
DNA: TGTGCCAGCAGCCCCACAGATACGCAGTATTTT; CDR3: CASSPTDTQYF; J: TRBJ2-3; V: TRBV7-9; size: many; D: -
DNA: TGCGCCAGCAGCTTGGGTCAGGGAGCCTTGAACACTGAAGCTTTCTTT; CDR3: CASSLGQGALNTEAFF; J: TRBJ1-1; V: TRBV5-1; size: few; D: -
DNA: TGTGCCAGCAGTCCTGTGGCGCGGGGCAATCAGCCCCAGCATTTT; CDR3: CASSPVARGNQPQHF; J: TRBJ1-5; V: TRBV28; size: -; D: -
DNA: TGTGCCAGCAGCTTAGACCGGGACAGCCCGGAGAATCAGCCCCAGTATTTT; CDR3: CASSLDRDSPENQPQYF; J: TRBJ2-3; V: TRBV7-9; size: -; D: TRBD1
DNA: TGTGCCAGCACGCCGGCGGGACACTCCTCCTCTGGGGCCAACGTCCTGACTTTC; CDR3: CASTPAGHSSSGANVLTF; J: TRBJ2-6; V: TRBV27; size: few; D: -
DNA: TGTGCCAGCAGCCCTCGACTAGAAGTTTTCAATGAGCAGTTCTTC; CDR3: CASSPRLEVFNEQFF; J: TRBJ2-1; V: TRBV9; size: -; D: -
DNA: TGTGCCAGCAGCCAAGCAGTAGGAGTCCTCGGGGAGCTGTTTTTT; CDR3: CASSQAVGVLGELFF; J: TRBJ2-2; V: TRBV14; size: few; D: -
DNA: TGTGCCAGCAGTTTGGGGGGAGACACTGAAGCTTTCTTT; CDR3: CASSLGGDTEAFF; J: TRBJ1-1; V: TRBV12-3/TRBV12-4; size: many; D: -
DNA: TGTGCCAGCAGCCCAGCGGGCCGGAGCGGGACTTATGGAGAGACCCAGTACTTC; CDR3: CASSPAGRSGTYGETQYF; J: TRBJ2-5; V: TRBV11-1; size: -; D: TRBD2
DNA: TGCGCCAGCATGGCGGGAGGGCCCACAGATACGCAGTATTTT; CDR3: CASMAGGPTDTQYF; J: TRBJ2-3; V: TRBV5-1; size: -; D: TRBD2
DNA: TGTGCCAGCAGAAACGCGCCGGAGGAGACCGGGGAGCTGTTTTTT; CDR3: CASRNAPEETGELFF; J: TRBJ2-2; V: TRBV11-3; size: few; D: -
DNA: TGTGCCAGCAGCCCGGGACAGTATAACTTGAGGACCGGGGAGCTGTTTTTT; CDR3: CASSPGQYNLRTGELFF; J: TRBJ2-2; V: TRBV14; size: few; D: TRBD1
DNA: TGTGCCAGCAGTCAGGGACTAGCGGTAAATACGCAGTATTTT; CDR3: CASSQGLAVNTQYF; J: TRBJ2-3; V: TRBV28; size: many; D: TRBD2
DNA: TGTGCCAGCAGCATTTTTGGGGGCACTGAAGCTTTCTTT; CDR3: CASSIFGGTEAFF; J: TRBJ1-1; V: TRBV7-9; size: few; D: -
DNA: TGTGCCAGCAGTGAAGCGACTAGATCTGAGCAGTTCTTC; CDR3: CASSEATRSEQFF; J: TRBJ2-1; V: TRBV2; size: -; D: -
DNA: TGTGCCAGCAGCTCGCGACAGTTTGAGTTCACTGAAGCTTTCTTT; CDR3: CASSSRQFEFTEAFF; J: TRBJ1-1; V: TRBV7-9; size: once; D: -
DNA: TGTGCCACCAGCAGAGGAGTTGGTGAGCAGTTCTTC; CDR3: CATSRGVGEQFF; J: TRBJ2-1; V: TRBV15; size: many; D: -
DNA: TGCGCCAGCAGCCTCAACCCCCGGACAGGGAGAAAGGAGACCCAGTACTTC; CDR3: CASSLNPRTGRKETQYF; J: TRBJ2-5; V: TRBV4-1; size: many; D: TRBD1
DNA: TGCGCCAGCAGCCAAGCCCACCACTTCATCTCTGGGGCCAACGTCCTGACTTTC; CDR3: CASSQAHHFISGANVLTF; J: TRBJ2-6; V: TRBV4-1; size: -; D: -
DNA: TGTGCCAGCAGCCAGGGACGATCGGGGGAGCAGTTCTTC; CDR3: CASSQGRSGEQFF; J: TRBJ2-1; V: TRBV3-1; size: many; D: -
DNA: TGTGCCAGCAGCCCTTTTCACAGGAATGAGCAGTTCTTC; CDR3: CASSPFHRNEQFF; J: TRBJ2-1; V: TRBV6-1; size: -; D: -
DNA: TGCAGTGCTAGAGATCTTTTGGCGTCCCATGAGCAGTTCTTC; CDR3: CSARDLLASHEQFF; J: TRBJ2-1; V: TRBV20-1; size: few; D: -
DNA: TGCAGTGCTAGAAATAGCGGGAGAAGTGAGCAGTTCTTC; CDR3: CSARNSGRSEQFF; J: TRBJ2-1; V: TRBV20-1; size: -; D: TRBD2
DNA: TGTGCCAGCAGCCGAGGTGAGGGTGGAGAAAAACTGTTTTTT; CDR3: CASSRGEGGEKLFF; J: TRBJ1-4; V: TRBV7-9; size: many; D: -
DNA: TGCGCCAGCAGCTTGGCGCTAGCGGGAGGGCCTGAGCAGTACTTC; CDR3: CASSLALAGGPEQYF; J: TRBJ2-7; V: TRBV5-1; size: -; D: TRBD2
DNA: TGCGCCAGCAGCCACGGATCTCCGAACCTCTATGGCTACACCTTC; CDR3: CASSHGSPNLYGYTF; J: TRBJ1-2; V: TRBV4-1; size: -; D: -
DNA: TGCAGTGCTAGGGGGCGCGGGGGCACTGAAGCTTTCTTT; CDR3: CSARGRGGTEAFF; J: TRBJ1-1; V: TRBV20-1; size: many; D: -
DNA: TGTGCCAGCTCCTTTGGGGGTCGGACCCAGTACTTC; CDR3: CASSFGGRTQYF; J: TRBJ2-5; V: TRBV12-3/TRBV12-4; size: many; D: -
DNA: TGTGCCAGCAGCCGTGGGAGCACGGGTGAGCAGTTCTTC; CDR3: CASSRGSTGEQFF; J: TRBJ2-1; V: TRBV28; size: -; D: -
DNA: TGTGCCAGCTCACCGGGCAAACGCACAGATACGCAGTATTTT; CDR3: CASSPGKRTDTQYF; J: TRBJ2-3; V: TRBV18; size: -; D: -
DNA: TGTGCCAGCAGTTTAGCTCGTCTTGGTCGGGGGCGAGATACGCAGTATTTT; CDR3: CASSLARLGRGRDTQYF; J: TRBJ2-3; V: TRBV28; size: few; D: -
DNA: TGTGCCAGCAGTCCTCCGGCAGGGGGTCGTTCACCCCTCCACTTT; CDR3: CASSPPAGGRSPLHF; J: TRBJ1-6; V: TRBV25-1; size: many; D: TRBD1
DNA: TGTGCCAGCAGCTACAATAGCGGGAACTACAATGAGCAGTTCTTC; CDR3: CASSYNSGNYNEQFF; J: TRBJ2-1; V: TRBV7-3; size: few; D: TRBD2
DNA: TGCAGTGCTAGAGCAAGGGGCGTCACTGAAGCTTTCTTT; CDR3: CSARARGVTEAFF; J: TRBJ1-1; V: TRBV20-1; size: -; D: -
DNA: TGTGCCAGCTCACCAGACAGTGGGACCTACGAGCAGTACTTC; CDR3: CASSPDSGTYEQYF; J: TRBJ2-7; V: TRBV18; size: -; D: -
DNA: TGCGCCAGCAGCCACCTCACGGCCGGGGAGCTGTTTTTT; CDR3: CASSHLTAGELFF; J: TRBJ2-2; V: TRBV4-1; size: many; D: -
DNA: TGCAGTGCTAGAGATCCCCGAAGGAGGGATCAGCCCCAGCATTTT; CDR3: CSARDPRRRDQPQHF; J: TRBJ1-5; V: TRBV20-1; size: few; D: -
DNA: TGTGCCAGCAGGCCACTAGCGGGGGGGCTCGGGAAAGAGACCCAGTACTTC; CDR3: CASRPLAGGLGKETQYF; J: TRBJ2-5; V: TRBV6-1; size: few; D: TRBD2
DNA: TGCAGTGCAAGGACGACCGGCACAGATACGCAGTATTTT; CDR3: CSARTTGTDTQYF; J: TRBJ2-3; V: TRBV20-1; size: -; D: -